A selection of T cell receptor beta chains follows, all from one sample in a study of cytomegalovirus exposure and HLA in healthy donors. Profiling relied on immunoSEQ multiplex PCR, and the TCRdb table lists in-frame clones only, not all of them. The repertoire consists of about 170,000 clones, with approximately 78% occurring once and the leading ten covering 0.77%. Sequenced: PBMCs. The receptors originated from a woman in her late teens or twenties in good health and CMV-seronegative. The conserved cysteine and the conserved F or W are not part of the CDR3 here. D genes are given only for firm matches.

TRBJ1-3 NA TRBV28 ASSRVTGNTIY
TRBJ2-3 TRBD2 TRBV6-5 ASSWSGRAGDTQY
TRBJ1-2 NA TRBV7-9 ASSSGDHGYT
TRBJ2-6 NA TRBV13 ASSLPGLISGANVLT
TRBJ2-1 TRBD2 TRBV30 AWSGEGSIIYNEQF
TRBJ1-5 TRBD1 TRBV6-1 ASSEWDRGPDQPQH
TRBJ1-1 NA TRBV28 ASRSMGGLNTEAF
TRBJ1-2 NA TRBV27 ASSSGRGNYGYT
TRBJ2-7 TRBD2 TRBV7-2 ASSLTSGSSYEQY
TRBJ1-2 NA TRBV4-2 ASSLSIPHMGAGYT
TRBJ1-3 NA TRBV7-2 ASTAVPSGNTIY
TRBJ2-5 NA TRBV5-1 ASSFGSSQETQY
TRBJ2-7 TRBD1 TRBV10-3 ATGQGSYEQY
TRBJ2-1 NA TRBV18 ASSPVLGASYNEQF
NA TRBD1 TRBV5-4 ASSPPGTGVEQY
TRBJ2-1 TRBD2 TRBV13 ASSLNERTSGSDEQF
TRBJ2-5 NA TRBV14 ASSALSGQY
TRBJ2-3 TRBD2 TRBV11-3 ASSFRAGDTDTQY
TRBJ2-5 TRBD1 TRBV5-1 ASSLAGTVQETQY
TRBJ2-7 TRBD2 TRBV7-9 ASSHPEEGGPRYREQY
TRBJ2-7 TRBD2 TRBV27 ASTTGLAGGYEQY
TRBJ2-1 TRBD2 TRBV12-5 ASGLSAGESEQF
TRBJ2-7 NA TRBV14 ASSREPRRRDEQY
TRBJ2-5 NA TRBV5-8 ASSLVGSLPGETQY
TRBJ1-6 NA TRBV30 AWSLRVAGNSPLH
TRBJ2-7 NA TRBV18 ASSPVHGGSSYEQY
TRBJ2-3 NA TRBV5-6 ASSSSSGDTQY
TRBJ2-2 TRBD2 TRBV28 ASIGGSSTGELF
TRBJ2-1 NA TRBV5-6 ASSLSRGQLGHEQF
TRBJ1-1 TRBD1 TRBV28 ASSSDRVAF
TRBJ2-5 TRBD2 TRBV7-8 ASSLNVGWGGSSETQY
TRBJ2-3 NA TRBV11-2 ASSRQRRWDTQY
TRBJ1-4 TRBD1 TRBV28 ASTDRGRGEKLF
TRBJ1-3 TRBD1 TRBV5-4 ASSLAGQEGNTIY
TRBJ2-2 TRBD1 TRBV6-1 ASVGTGDTGELF
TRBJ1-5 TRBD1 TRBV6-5 ASSRDRGREQPQH
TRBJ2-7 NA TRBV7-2 ASSLGGTYEQY
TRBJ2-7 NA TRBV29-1 SVEAQAGEQY
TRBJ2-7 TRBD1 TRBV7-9 ASSLNRDREHEQY
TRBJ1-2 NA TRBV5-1 ASSRDRNYGYT
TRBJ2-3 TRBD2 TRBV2 ASKLLAGVPDTQY
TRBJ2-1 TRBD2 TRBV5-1 ASSLGLAAYNEQF
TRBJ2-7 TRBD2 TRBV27 ASSLEGLAGGPHEQY
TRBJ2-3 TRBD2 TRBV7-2 ASTISSGLIVDTQY
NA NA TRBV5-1 ASRQGRHEQY
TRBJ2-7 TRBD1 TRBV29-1 SVVTGVGYEQY
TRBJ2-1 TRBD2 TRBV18 ASSPSGSLEEQF
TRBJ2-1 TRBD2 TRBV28 ASSELAGGYNEQF
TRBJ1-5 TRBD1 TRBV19 ATTRDRADQPQH
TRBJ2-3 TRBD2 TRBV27 ASRRAGVTDTQY
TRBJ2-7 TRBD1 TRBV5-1 ASGQRQGAYEQY
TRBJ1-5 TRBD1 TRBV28 ASSFGTGVQPQH
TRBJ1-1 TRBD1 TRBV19 ASTRQGGTEAF
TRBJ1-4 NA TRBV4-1 ASAQRGVETNEKLF
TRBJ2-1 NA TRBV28 ASRATGSSYNEQF